A single sample gave rise to the 12 T cell receptor beta chains below, sequenced in a study of response to subunit inactivated influenza vaccine. TCRdb reprocessed the RT-PCR reads via MiXCR and lists one record per CDR3 protein. There are about 610,000 distinct CDR3 sequences in the sample; 12% to 15% occur only once, and over 8.5% lies in the top ten. Source: PBMCs from blood, taken 11 to 12 days after vaccination. These receptors originate from a man aged 45-65 years who received an inactivated influenza vaccine.

This chain connects TRBV3-1 to TRBJ1-6; 9 nucleotides match TRBD1. V trimming: 3 bases; J trimming: 11 bases; junction bases outside the gene matches: 8. This CDR3 has 15 residues. The V gene's germline CDR1 is LGHDT and CDR2 YNNKEL (reference sequence). CDR3 sequence (DNA): TGTGCCAGCAGCCAGACAGGGGGGTCGAAGACACCCCTCCACTTT. Translating it yields CASSQTGGSKTPLHF.

V is TRBV30 and J is TRBJ1-5; D call uncertain. V lost 5 bases and J lost 1, with 15 bases in between. Germline lookup yields CDR1 GTSNPN and CDR2 SVGIG (reference sequence). This CDR3 is built from 15 residues. This chain's CDR3 is CAWGRRGLSNQPQHF. DNA for the CDR3: TGTGCCTGGGGGCGTCGAGGGTTAAGCAATCAGCCCCAGCATTTT.

The CDR3 loop reads CASSLVAGGNSPLHF. The CDR3 region has the DNA TGTGCCAGCAGCTTAGTGGCAGGGGGCAATTCACCCCTCCACTTT. The genes are TRBV7-6 and TRBJ1-6, with 8 bases that match TRBD1. The germline gives CDR1 SGHVS, CDR2 FNYEAQ. The length of the CDR3 is 15 residues. The trim removed 1 base at V and 7 bases at J, leaving 3 bases unmatched.

This clonotype was observed a few times. The chain couples TRBV20-1 to TRBJ2-3; D not certain. This CDR3 has 14 residues. V lost 4 bases and J 0 bases, leaving 11 bases between the germline ends. The germline gives CDR1 DFQATT, CDR2 SNEGSKA (reference sequence). The CDR3 DNA sequence: TGCAGTGCTACCCACTTGTATAGCACAGATACGCAGTATTTT. This sequence encodes CSATHLYSTDTQYF.

In its sample, this clonotype was seen many times. The gene calls are TRBV7-2 and TRBJ2-3; D unclear. Germline loops: CDR1 SGHTA, CDR2 FQGNSA. Trimming left V 5 bases short and J 0 bases short, with 6 bases between. This CDR3 has 13 amino acids. In nucleotides, the CDR3 is TGTGCCAGCAGCACTTCTAGCACAGATACGCAGTATTTT. Protein sequence: CASSTSSTDTQYF.

The table lists this clonotype with a few counts. The gene calls are TRBV7-6 and TRBJ2-7; 7 bases are shared with TRBD1. The junction had 6 bases not matched to a gene; V was cut back by 1 base and J by 0 bases. Germline lookup yields CDR1 SGHVS and CDR2 FNYEAQ. This CDR3 is 16 amino acids long. CDR3 bases: TGTGCCAGCAGCTTAGTGAGGGGGCCAACCTCCTACGAGCAGTACTTC. As protein: CASSLVRGPTSYEQYF.

The chain carries TRBV7-8 and TRBJ2-2, with a possible D match to TRBD2 (7 bases). CDR3 size: 15 residues. The V end lost 4 bases, the J end lost 4 bases, and 13 bases lay between the germline ends. Germline values: CDR1 SGHVS, CDR2 FQNEAQ. CDR3 in DNA: TGTGCCAGCAGCTGGGGTGCGGGGGCCACCGGGGAGCTGTTTTTT. Encoded protein: CASSWGAGATGELFF.

There are a few counts of this clonotype. The J gene is TRBJ2-3, the V gene TRBV7-8, with D tentatively TRBD1 or TRBD2 (6 bases each). Trimming shortened V by 1 base and J by 0 bases, and 17 bases separated the two germline ends. Germline CDR1 SGHVS, CDR2 FQNEAQ. This CDR3 contains 18 residues. The CDR3: CASSLVWGARASTDTQYF. In DNA, the CDR3 is TGTGCCAGCAGCTTAGTCTGGGGGGCCCGTGCTAGCACAGATACGCAGTATTTT.

A few counts support this clonotype. The chain has TRBV7-2 and TRBJ2-5, with D tentatively TRBD1 or TRBD2 (6 bases each). Germline CDR1 reads SGHTA; CDR2 reads FQGNSA. The CDR3 totals 14 residues. V lost 6 bases and J lost 4, with 15 bases in between. The CDR3 sequence: CASSPGAQVETQYF. The CDR3 DNA sequence: TGTGCCAGCAGTCCGGGGGCGCAGGTAGAGACCCAGTACTTC.

This clonotype appeared a few times. J is TRBJ1-5 and V is TRBV12-3 or TRBV12-4; D call uncertain. The CDR3 consists of 14 residues. V lost 1 base, J lost 6 bases, and 10 bases lay in between. The CDR3 reads CASSLGDWSQPQHF. CDR3 in DNA: TGTGCCAGCAGTTTAGGGGATTGGAGTCAGCCCCAGCATTTT.

About this clonotype itself: This may be a read error: a much more frequent sequence differs by one nucleotide. The CDR3 region is CASSFAGSADPQYF. The CDR3 nucleotides are TGTGCCAGCAGCTTCGCCGGATCCGCAGATCCGCAGTATTTT. The chain carries TRBV7-2 and TRBJ2-3, with D uncertain. Germline assignment: CDR1 SGHTA and CDR2 FQGNSA. The CDR3 extends over 14 amino acids.

Only a few counts were recorded for this clonotype. This chain uses TRBV27 with TRBJ1-5; 7 bases match TRBD1. With 6 bases clipped from V and 1 base from J, the junction kept 9 bases outside the gene matches. Germline assignment: CDR1 MNHEY and CDR2 SMNVEV (reference sequence). CDR3 size: 16 residues. CDR3: CASSPQGLGSNQPQHF. DNA of the CDR3: TGTGCCAGCAGCCCACAGGGGCTGGGAAGCAATCAGCCCCAGCATTTT.